This T cell receptor beta chain was identified in a study of Graves' ophthalmopathy and Graves' hyperthyroidism. CDR3 length equals 15 residues. Trimming left V 0 bases short and J 0 bases short, with 9 bases between. Germline lookup yields CDR1 SGHRS and CDR2 YFSETQ. RNA served as the template for amplifying TCR beta CDR3 regions. The authors performed first-round RT-PCR with HTBI primers and then a second-round multiplex PCR. In TCRdb, the multiplex PCR reads were re-called with MiXCR into one record per CDR3 protein. The sample has 170,000 or so distinct CDR3 sequences; over 35% are singletons. This clonotype was seen repeatedly, ten times or more.

This receptor was obtained from a woman aged 35 to 49 with Graves' ophthalmopathy. The V gene is TRBV5-1, the J gene TRBJ1-1; perhaps TRBD1 as D (6 bases). Sequencing was performed on peripheral blood. The CDR3 is CASSLGDTMNTEAFF. The CDR3, as DNA: TGCGCCAGCAGCTTGGGGGACACCATGAACACTGAAGCTTTCTTT.